Included here is one T cell receptor beta chain sequence, with context. Sequenced by immunoSEQ multiplex PCR; TCRdb stores in-frame clones only, minus some. The sample has some 190,000 clones; over 80% are singletons. The data belong to a study of blood T cell repertoires in COVID-19. At the level of the study: Samples came from the United States, Italy and Spain, spanning acute and convalescent COVID-19.

Individuals aged roughly 18 to 90 years were recruited from 24 US areas. The study assigned cohorts using participant-reported clinical history. In the 2 weeks before study entry, exposed participants met a COVID-19 case, which was PCR-confirmed or clinician-diagnosed. V lost 7 bases to trimming and J lost 5 bases, with 9 bases between them. The CDR3 totals 12 residues. Germline V gene data show CDR1 as SEHNR and CDR2 as FQNEAQ (reference sequence). The rearrangement uses TRBV7-9 and TRBJ1-5; tentative D call: TRBD1 (6 bases). The receptor's source is a woman in her 30s who had been exposed to COVID-19. The sequenced sample consisted of PBMCs or T cells enriched from blood (not recorded which). CDR3 amino acids: CASNNRDQPQHF. CDR3 in DNA: TGTGCCAGCAATAACAGGGATCAGCCCCAGCATTTT. Looking up the rest from reference TRBV7-9 and TRBJ1-5 gives the full variable domain: DTGVSQNPRHKITKRGQNVTFRCDPISEHNRLYWYRQTLGQGPEFLTYFQNEAQLEKSRLLSDRFSAERPKGSFSTLEIQRTEQGDSAMYLCASNNRDQPQHFGDGTRLSIL.